This TCR beta chain was sequenced for a study of blood T cell repertoires in COVID-19. The germline V gene has CDR1 SGHDT and CDR2 YYEEEE. This CDR3 is built from 13 residues. The ends were cut back, 0 bases at V and 7 bases at J, with 8 bases in the middle. This table comes from immunoSEQ multiplex PCR, and its TCRdb copy is limited to in-frame clones, with some not included. The sample carries fewer than 350,000 clones, about 86% recorded once. This receptor was taken from a young woman with COVID-19, enrolled during active disease. Sequencing was performed on peripheral blood. The rearrangement uses TRBV5-6 and TRBJ1-5, with D uncertain. The CDR3 DNA follows: TGTGCCAGCAGCTTGGCTTCGGAGCAGCCCCAGCATTTT. The encoded protein is CASSLASEQPQHF. Supplemented by reference TRBV5-6 and TRBJ1-5, the full variable domain reads DAGVTQSPTHLIKTRGQQVTLRCSPKSGHDTVSWYQQALGQGPQFIFQYYEEEERQRGNFPDRFSGHQFPNYSSELNVNALLLGDSALYLCASSLASEQPQHFGDGTRLSIL.